This T cell receptor beta chain was recorded in a study of beta chain features in type 1 diabetes. Study-wide background: Sorted cells examined across all samples numbered 85 million to 130 million.

V lost 2 bases and J 2 bases, leaving 11 bases between the germline ends. The CDR3 sequence is 14 residues long. CDR1 and CDR2 (germline): SGDLS, YYNGEE. On this clone: Its antigen is not identified.

The study reverse transcribed the entire isolated RNA, so it sequenced expressed TCRB transcripts. Assay used: immunoSEQ multiplex PCR; TCRdb lists only in-frame clones, some missing. The sample lists 150,000 to 190,000 clones, approximately 10% occurring once. Study findings and constraints: Moderate but significant shortening of TCRB CDR3s was recorded in all four CD4+ subsets from Type 1 diabetes patients.

The TCR originated in a man younger than 45 with type 1 diabetes. Sequencing input: central memory CD4+ T cells from blood. The V gene is TRBV9, the J gene TRBJ2-7; D perhaps matches TRBD1 (6 bases). The CDR3 spells CASSVTGSAYEQYF. Written as DNA, the CDR3 is TGTGCCAGCAGCGTCACAGGGAGCGCCTACGAGCAGTACTTC. Drawing the rest from reference TRBV9 and TRBJ2-7, the complete variable domain is DSGVTQTPKHLITATGQRVTLRCSPRSGDLSVYWYQQSLDQGLQFLIQYYNGEERAKGNILERFSAQQFPDLHSELNLSSLELGDSALYFCASSVTGSAYEQYFGPGTRLTVT.